This TCR beta chain came from a study of blood T cell repertoires in COVID-19. Looking at the study overall: COVID-19 samples from acute and convalescent phases originated in the United States, Italy and Spain. In each case, the material was cDNA or gDNA derived from T cells, B-cell-depleted T cells, or PBMCs.

This CDR3 has 16 amino acids. CDR1 and CDR2 from the germline V gene are SGHAT and FQNNGV. The junction had 2 bases not matched to a gene; V was cut back by 0 bases and J by 1 base. In the original workflow: From reference gene primer amplification, estimates of nucleated cell counts were derived. Sequenced by immunoSEQ multiplex PCR; TCRdb stores in-frame clones only, minus some. The V and J calls and clone size come from that table; D and trimming were worked out from the DNA. This sample has around 110,000 clones, with more than 75% found just once. Input material: peripheral blood. The sequence was obtained from a man aged 35 to 55 with acute or convalescent COVID-19. This sequence joins TRBV11-2 and TRBJ1-3; TRBD1 matches 8 bases. CDR3 nucleotide sequence: TGTGCCAGCAGCTTAGACAGGGGGCAATCTGGAAACACCATATATTTT. Translating gives CASSLDRGQSGNTIYF.